The 14 T cell receptor beta chains below all came from one sample that was sequenced in a study of spatial heterogeneity in lung cancer. Time point given: sample taken at primary tumor resection. MiXCR, applied by TCRdb to the 5' RACE reads, yields one record per CDR3 protein. Here the sample spans about 92,000 distinct CDR3 sequences, approximately 12% being singletons. This material consisted of PBMCs, taken at surgery. The receptors originated from a male donor with early-stage non-small cell lung cancer.

This clonotype was seen a few times. V and J are TRBV7-9 and TRBJ2-4; either TRBD1 or TRBD2 may supply D (6 bases each). Trimming took 3 bases from V and 5 from J, leaving 11 bases between them. This CDR3 spans 14 amino acids. Germline CDR1 SEHNR, CDR2 FQNEAQ (reference sequence). CDR3 amino acids: CASSFGGAQNIQYF. DNA for the CDR3: TGTGCCAGCAGCTTCGGGGGCGCCCAAAACATTCAGTACTTC.

The V call is TRBV7-9, the J call TRBJ1-1; D is ambiguous. The germline gives CDR1 SEHNR, CDR2 FQNEAQ (reference sequence). This CDR3 has 13 residues. V was trimmed by 5 bases and J by 1 base, leaving 8 bases between them. CDR3 bases: TGTGCCAGCAGCCAACAGACGAACACTGAAGCTTTCTTT. Its protein is CASSQQTNTEAFF.

This clonotype has only a few counts. This chain uses TRBV7-9 with TRBJ2-7; D remains unclear. This CDR3 is 13 amino acids long. The V end lost 5 bases, the J end lost 2 bases, and 10 bases lay between the germline ends. CDR1 is SEHNR, CDR2 FQNEAQ, per germline (reference sequence). The CDR3: CASSQVGPYEQYF. The CDR3 coding sequence is TGTGCCAGCAGCCAGGTGGGCCCCTACGAGCAGTACTTC.

The V gene is TRBV24-1, the J gene TRBJ2-3; 9 positions agree with TRBD1. V trimming: 2 bases; J trimming: 4 bases; junction bases outside the gene matches: 6. The CDR3 covers 16 residues. Germline V gene data show CDR1 as KGHDR and CDR2 as SFDVKD. The CDR3 loop is CATSDSQGTGSDTQYF. In nucleotides, the CDR3 is TGTGCCACCAGTGATTCCCAGGGGACAGGGTCAGATACGCAGTATTTT.

CDR3 region: CASSLRGDRTYEQYF. In nucleotides, the CDR3 is TGTGCCAGCAGCTTACGAGGGGACAGAACCTACGAGCAGTACTTC. The V gene is TRBV7-6, the J gene TRBJ2-7, with 7 bases fitting TRBD1. The CDR3 is 15 residues long. Germline V gene lookup returns CDR1 SGHVS and CDR2 FNYEAQ. With 2 bases clipped from V and 2 bases from J, the junction kept 6 bases outside the gene matches.

This sequence joins TRBV7-2 and TRBJ2-1, with TRBD2 identical over 10 bases. The trim removed 5 bases at V and 7 bases at J, leaving 11 bases unmatched. This CDR3 spans 16 amino acids. CDR1 and CDR2 from the germline V gene are SGHTA and FQGNSA. DNA of the CDR3: TGTGCCAGCAGCCCCGCCGGGACTAGCGTGAGGAATGAGCAGTTCTTC. It encodes CASSPAGTSVRNEQFF.

Many counts were recorded for this clonotype. V and J are TRBV4-3 and TRBJ2-7, with TRBD2 matching over 9 bases. Germline V gives CDR1 LGHNA, CDR2 YSLEER. This CDR3 comprises 15 residues. Trimming removed 0 bases from V and 4 bases from J; junction bases left unmatched: 4. In DNA form, the CDR3 reads TGCGCCAGCAGCCAAGATTCTAGCGGGGCGTACGAGCAGTACTTC. Amino acid sequence: CASSQDSSGAYEQYF.

This clonotype has more than one count but fewer than ten. This sequence joins TRBV6-1 and TRBJ2-7; 8 bases map to TRBD2. CDR1 and CDR2 from the germline V gene are MNHNS and SASEGT. The CDR3 contains 14 residues. With V trimmed by 6 bases and J by 0 bases, 4 bases remained unmatched. In nucleotides, the CDR3 is TGTGCCAGCAGGATAGCGGGGAGCTCCTACGAGCAGTACTTC. This codes for CASRIAGSSYEQYF.

In its sample, this clonotype was seen a few times. This chain connects TRBV6-2 or TRBV6-3 to TRBJ1-5, with D maybe TRBD1 (5 bases). The CDR3 loop spans 15 amino acids. Germline CDR1 is MNHEY and CDR2 is SVGEGT. Trimming pared 5 bases from V and 1 base from J, leaving 12 bases between. DNA for the CDR3: TGTGCCAGCAGTGACCCCACAGGAAGCAATCAGCCCCAGCATTTT. Amino acid sequence: CASSDPTGSNQPQHF.

V gene TRBV2 combines with J gene TRBJ1-1, with 12 positions matching TRBD1. The length of the CDR3 is 16 residues. Germline V gives CDR1 SNHLY, CDR2 FYNNEI. Germline trimming cut 6 bases from V and 5 bases from J; bases unmatched to any gene: 10. The CDR3 is CASSEPGQGARTEAFF. CDR3 nucleotides: TGTGCCAGCAGCGAACCGGGACAGGGGGCGCGAACTGAAGCTTTCTTT.

A word on this clonotype: One end of the junction does not line up with germline, which may come from a read error. The chain joins TRBV7-9 to TRBJ2-1; perhaps TRBD2 as D (5 bases). CDR1 SEHNR and CDR2 FQNEAQ come from the germline V gene (reference sequence). The CDR3 consists of 13 residues. The DNA for the CDR3 is TGTGTCAGCAGCTTAGTCCTCTCGAGCGGGCAGTTCTTC. Its translation: CVSSLVLSSGQFF.

This chain connects TRBV12-3 or TRBV12-4 to TRBJ2-2; either TRBD1 or TRBD2 may supply D (6 bases each). Trimming shortened V by 3 bases and J by 5 bases, and 16 bases separated the two germline ends. The CDR3 covers 16 residues. The CDR3 coding sequence is TGTGCCAGCAGTTTGAGGGGGGCGCGTTCTACCGGGGAGCTGTTTTTT. It codes for CASSLRGARSTGELFF.

This clonotype occurred many times. The V and J genes are TRBV4-1 and TRBJ1-2, with 7 bases that match TRBD1. Trimming cost V 1 base and J 3 bases; bases outside gene matches: 2. CDR3 length equals 14 residues. Per the germline V gene, CDR1 is MGHRA and CDR2 is YSYEKL. CDR3 in amino acids: CASSQATGHYGYTF. In DNA, the CDR3 is TGCGCCAGCAGCCAAGCGACAGGGCACTATGGCTACACCTTC.

The CDR3 DNA sequence: TGTGCCAGCACTTTGGACGAAAACTATGGCTACACCTTC. As protein: CASTLDENYGYTF. This sequence joins TRBV6-2 or TRBV6-3 and TRBJ1-2; D not resolved. In germline, CDR1 is MNHEY, CDR2 SVGEGT. V shed 7 bases and J shed 2 bases, with 11 bases lying between them. The CDR3 sequence is 13 residues long.